Listed below are T cell receptor beta chains from one sample, sequenced in a study of identifying expanded T cells in peripheral blood. Repertoires were generated with immunoSEQ multiplex PCR, while TCRdb's copy carries only in-frame clones and drops some. The sample yields 55,000 to 75,000 clones, over 75% seen once. The sample taken for sequencing was blood. Every receptor here comes from a person aged 18 to 70 in good health. Each CDR3 is given with its conserved first and last residue. Each record gives: V gene, D gene, clone size, J gene, CDR3 protein, CDR3 DNA. The D gene is left open where the match is weak. Not all rows give a size; the values are once, few, many and, for expanded clones, a class.

v_gene: TRBV5-1; d_gene: NA; abundance: NA; j_gene: TRBJ2-5; CDR3aa: CASSRDQTGETQYF; CDR3nt: TGCGCCAGCAGCCGGGACCAGACGGGGGAGACCCAGTACTTC
v_gene: TRBV7-2; d_gene: TRBD1; abundance: NA; j_gene: TRBJ1-2; CDR3aa: CASSLARGQAGGYTF; CDR3nt: TGTGCCAGCAGCTTAGCGAGGGGACAGGCTGGCGGCTACACCTTC
v_gene: TRBV27; d_gene: TRBD2; abundance: NA; j_gene: TRBJ2-7; CDR3aa: CASSLSGGTYEQYF; CDR3nt: TGTGCCAGCAGTTTAAGCGGGGGCACCTACGAGCAGTACTTC
v_gene: TRBV5-4; d_gene: TRBD2; abundance: NA; j_gene: TRBJ2-5; CDR3aa: CASSPARTSEETQYF; CDR3nt: TGTGCCAGCAGCCCGGCGCGGACTAGCGAGGAGACCCAGTACTTC
v_gene: TRBV12-5; d_gene: NA; abundance: NA; j_gene: TRBJ2-5; CDR3aa: CASGLGERTQYF; CDR3nt: TGTGCTAGTGGTTTGGGGGAACGGACCCAGTACTTC
v_gene: TRBV11-2; d_gene: TRBD1; abundance: NA; j_gene: TRBJ1-4; CDR3aa: CASSSYRGVEKLFF; CDR3nt: TGTGCCAGCAGCTCATACAGGGGGGTTGAAAAACTGTTTTTT
v_gene: TRBV28; d_gene: NA; abundance: few; j_gene: TRBJ2-5; CDR3aa: CASSLGGQETQYF; CDR3nt: TGTGCCAGCAGTTTGGGCGGACAAGAGACCCAGTACTTC
v_gene: TRBV11-2; d_gene: NA; abundance: NA; j_gene: TRBJ2-5; CDR3aa: CASSQGSETQYF; CDR3nt: TGTGCCAGCAGCCAAGGTTCCGAGACCCAGTACTTC
v_gene: TRBV13; d_gene: NA; abundance: NA; j_gene: TRBJ1-5; CDR3aa: CASSSRGYSNQPQHF; CDR3nt: TGTGCCAGCAGCTCGAGGGGTTATAGCAATCAGCCCCAGCATTTT
v_gene: TRBV7-9; d_gene: NA; abundance: NA; j_gene: TRBJ2-5; CDR3aa: CASLGGAQETQYF; CDR3nt: TGTGCCAGCCTTGGGGGTGCACAAGAGACCCAGTACTTC
v_gene: TRBV6-1; d_gene: NA; abundance: NA; j_gene: TRBJ1-2; CDR3aa: CASSEARGLGGYTF; CDR3nt: TGTGCCAGCAGTGAAGCGCGGGGATTGGGGGGCTACACCTTC
v_gene: TRBV9; d_gene: NA; abundance: NA; j_gene: TRBJ1-6; CDR3aa: CASSVQRGSPLHF; CDR3nt: TGTGCCAGCAGCGTACAGAGGGGTTCACCCCTCCACTTT
v_gene: TRBV4-3; d_gene: NA; abundance: NA; j_gene: TRBJ1-1; CDR3aa: CASSQGTATTEAFF; CDR3nt: TGCGCCAGCAGCCAAGGGACAGCTACGACTGAAGCTTTCTTT
v_gene: TRBV6-6; d_gene: NA; abundance: NA; j_gene: TRBJ2-7; CDR3aa: CASSSSPDEQYF; CDR3nt: TGTGCCAGCAGTTCTTCCCCTGACGAGCAGTACTTC
v_gene: TRBV6-5; d_gene: TRBD2; abundance: few; j_gene: TRBJ2-7; CDR3aa: CASSYGAGDSDEQYF; CDR3nt: TGTGCCAGCAGTTATGGAGCGGGAGATTCCGACGAGCAGTACTTC
v_gene: TRBV18; d_gene: NA; abundance: NA; j_gene: TRBJ2-1; CDR3aa: CASSPVGGHEQFF; CDR3nt: TGTGCCAGCTCACCGGTTGGGGGGCATGAGCAGTTCTTC
v_gene: TRBV2; d_gene: NA; abundance: NA; j_gene: TRBJ2-7; CDR3aa: CASSILLDYEQYF; CDR3nt: TGTGCCAGCTCGATCCTATTGGACTACGAGCAGTACTTC
v_gene: TRBV4-1; d_gene: TRBD2; abundance: NA; j_gene: TRBJ2-1; CDR3aa: CASSQGGLAGSYNEQFF; CDR3nt: TGCGCCAGCAGCCAAGGCGGACTAGCGGGCTCCTACAATGAGCAGTTCTTC
v_gene: TRBV9; d_gene: TRBD1; abundance: NA; j_gene: TRBJ1-5; CDR3aa: CASSAGTGGGQPQHF; CDR3nt: TGTGCCAGCAGCGCCGGGACAGGGGGTGGTCAGCCCCAGCATTTT
v_gene: TRBV10-3; d_gene: NA; abundance: NA; j_gene: TRBJ2-7; CDR3aa: CAIKGRDHEQYF; CDR3nt: TGTGCCATCAAGGGGCGAGACCACGAGCAGTACTTC
v_gene: TRBV4-2; d_gene: TRBD2; abundance: NA; j_gene: TRBJ2-1; CDR3aa: CASSPTTSVNEQFF; CDR3nt: TGTGCCAGCAGCCCCACCACTAGCGTCAATGAGCAGTTCTTC
v_gene: TRBV19; d_gene: NA; abundance: NA; j_gene: TRBJ2-2; CDR3aa: CASSPWGAGTGELFF; CDR3nt: TGTGCCAGTAGCCCGTGGGGGGCTGGCACCGGGGAGCTGTTTTTT
v_gene: TRBV23-1; d_gene: NA; abundance: NA; j_gene: TRBJ1-6; CDR3aa: CASSPRQSSYNSPLHF; CDR3nt: TGCGCCAGCAGTCCCAGACAGAGCTCCTATAATTCACCCCTCCACTTT
v_gene: TRBV28; d_gene: NA; abundance: many; j_gene: TRBJ2-5; CDR3aa: CASSIRPQETQYF; CDR3nt: TGTGCCAGCTCGATACGGCCGCAAGAGACCCAGTACTTC
v_gene: TRBV30; d_gene: NA; abundance: NA; j_gene: TRBJ1-2; CDR3aa: CAWRRDATNYGYTF; CDR3nt: TGTGCCTGGAGACGGGACGCAACTAACTATGGCTACACCTTC
v_gene: TRBV4-1; d_gene: NA; abundance: NA; j_gene: TRBJ1-2; CDR3aa: CASSQETAYGYTF; CDR3nt: TGCGCCAGCAGCCAAGAGACAGCCTATGGCTACACCTTC
v_gene: TRBV28; d_gene: NA; abundance: NA; j_gene: TRBJ1-1; CDR3aa: CASSLFLENTEAFF; CDR3nt: TGTGCCAGCAGTTTATTCCTGGAGAACACTGAAGCTTTCTTT
v_gene: TRBV2; d_gene: TRBD2; abundance: NA; j_gene: TRBJ2-3; CDR3aa: CASQKMTSGTDTQYF; CDR3nt: TGTGCCAGTCAAAAAATGACTAGCGGAACAGATACGCAGTATTTT
v_gene: TRBV7-6; d_gene: TRBD1; abundance: once; j_gene: TRBJ2-7; CDR3aa: CASSLVGQGAAAYEQYF; CDR3nt: TGTGCCAGCAGCTTGGTGGGACAGGGGGCTGCGGCCTACGAGCAGTACTTC
v_gene: TRBV27; d_gene: NA; abundance: NA; j_gene: TRBJ2-5; CDR3aa: CASSPPGRETQYF; CDR3nt: TGTGCCAGCAGTCCTCCAGGGAGGGAGACCCAGTACTTC
v_gene: TRBV10-2; d_gene: NA; abundance: NA; j_gene: TRBJ2-7; CDR3aa: CASSESGDPSYEQYF; CDR3nt: TGCGCCAGCAGTGAGTCGGGGGACCCATCCTACGAGCAGTACTTC
v_gene: TRBV30; d_gene: TRBD2; abundance: NA; j_gene: TRBJ2-3; CDR3aa: CAWSSGGPTDTQYF; CDR3nt: TGTGCCTGGAGTTCGGGGGGGCCCACAGATACGCAGTATTTT
v_gene: TRBV30; d_gene: NA; abundance: NA; j_gene: TRBJ1-2; CDR3aa: CAWVASGSGGYTF; CDR3nt: TGTGCCTGGGTCGCCTCAGGGTCGGGTGGCTACACCTTC
v_gene: TRBV28; d_gene: NA; abundance: NA; j_gene: TRBJ2-7; CDR3aa: CASSFSVSYEQYF; CDR3nt: TGTGCCAGCAGTTTTTCAGTATCCTACGAGCAGTACTTC
v_gene: TRBV1; d_gene: NA; abundance: NA; j_gene: TRBJ1-1; CDR3aa: CTSSQDPSGGTEAFF; CDR3nt: TGCACCAGCAGCCAAGATCCGTCGGGGGGCACTGAAGCTTTCTTT
v_gene: TRBV27; d_gene: NA; abundance: NA; j_gene: TRBJ2-3; CDR3aa: CASSPPPLPRAPGTDTQYF; CDR3nt: TGTGCCAGCAGCCCACCCCCGTTGCCCCGGGCTCCCGGCACAGATACGCAGTATTTT
v_gene: TRBV7-2; d_gene: NA; abundance: NA; j_gene: TRBJ2-1; CDR3aa: CASSSGHITYNEQFF; CDR3nt: TGTGCCAGCAGCTCGGGACATATCACCTACAATGAGCAGTTCTTC
v_gene: TRBV6-4; d_gene: NA; abundance: few; j_gene: TRBJ2-2; CDR3aa: CASSDSPGSTGELFF; CDR3nt: TGTGCCAGCAGTGACTCGCCGGGTTCGACCGGGGAGCTGTTTTTT
v_gene: TRBV7-9; d_gene: NA; abundance: NA; j_gene: TRBJ1-4; CDR3aa: CASSPSGFLNEKLFF; CDR3nt: TGTGCCAGCAGCCCCTCTGGCTTTTTAAATGAAAAACTGTTTTTT
v_gene: TRBV18; d_gene: TRBD1; abundance: NA; j_gene: TRBJ1-6; CDR3aa: CASSPPNQGAGSPLHF; CDR3nt: TGTGCCAGCTCACCACCAAATCAGGGGGCGGGTTCACCCCTCCACTTT
v_gene: TRBV30; d_gene: NA; abundance: few; j_gene: TRBJ1-2; CDR3aa: CAWRQGRGPQLNYGYTF; CDR3nt: TGTGCCTGGAGACAGGGCCGGGGCCCACAACTTAACTATGGCTACACCTTC
v_gene: TRBV6-5; d_gene: TRBD1; abundance: NA; j_gene: TRBJ1-2; CDR3aa: CASTNRGRNYGYTF; CDR3nt: TGTGCCAGTACCAACAGGGGACGGAACTATGGCTACACCTTC
v_gene: TRBV5-1; d_gene: TRBD1; abundance: NA; j_gene: TRBJ1-1; CDR3aa: CASSKRTGGVNTEAFF; CDR3nt: TGCGCCAGCAGCAAAAGGACAGGGGGCGTGAACACTGAAGCTTTCTTT
v_gene: TRBV10-2; d_gene: NA; abundance: NA; j_gene: TRBJ1-4; CDR3aa: CASTDGKKLFF; CDR3nt: TGCGCCAGCACGGACGGAAAAAAACTGTTTTTT
v_gene: TRBV30; d_gene: NA; abundance: NA; j_gene: TRBJ2-7; CDR3aa: CAWRSGVYEQYF; CDR3nt: TGTGCCTGGAGGTCGGGAGTCTACGAGCAGTACTTC
v_gene: TRBV28; d_gene: TRBD1; abundance: once; j_gene: TRBJ2-1; CDR3aa: CASLAGGGLHEQFF; CDR3nt: TGTGCCAGCCTAGCAGGGGGCGGGCTACATGAGCAGTTCTTC
v_gene: TRBV9; d_gene: TRBD1; abundance: few; j_gene: TRBJ2-2; CDR3aa: CASSVGQIAGELFF; CDR3nt: TGTGCCAGCAGCGTGGGACAGATAGCCGGGGAGCTGTTTTTT
v_gene: TRBV6-6; d_gene: NA; abundance: NA; j_gene: TRBJ1-6; CDR3aa: CASSSLVGNSPLHF; CDR3nt: TGTGCCAGCAGTTCGCTCGTAGGTAATTCACCCCTCCACTTT
v_gene: TRBV6-4; d_gene: NA; abundance: NA; j_gene: TRBJ2-7; CDR3aa: CASSLEGGYEQYF; CDR3nt: TGTGCCAGCAGTTTGGAGGGAGGCTACGAGCAGTACTTC
v_gene: TRBV4-2; d_gene: NA; abundance: few; j_gene: TRBJ1-6; CDR3aa: CASSQAEGGGNSPLHF; CDR3nt: TGTGCCAGCAGCCAAGCGGAAGGGGGTGGTAATTCACCCCTCCACTTT